This entry describes one T cell receptor (beta chain). Its antigen is still unknown. TCRdb keeps only in-frame clones here, not all; method: immunoSEQ multiplex PCR. The sample holds some 150,000 clones; 89% are singletons and the top ten take approximately 10%. The data derive from a study of cytomegalovirus exposure and HLA in healthy donors. Germline V CDR1 and CDR2: SEHNR, FQNEAQ (reference sequence). CDR3 length equals 14 residues. V was clipped by 5 bases and J by 8 bases, with 15 bases between them. Study findings and constraints: Many donors shared some public TCRs, even though most TCR sequences were rare.

The donors were members of the validation cohort, which comprised more than 90 subjects and was separate from the first cohort of 670 or so subjects. The chain is built from TRBV7-9 and TRBJ1-4, with a weak D call TRBD1 (6 bases). This TCR was sampled from a woman in her late teens or twenties in good health and CMV-seropositive. Sequenced input: PBMCs. The CDR3 spells CASSTRGTHEKLFF. CDR3 nucleotide sequence: TGTGCCAGCAGCACTAGAGGGACACACGAAAAACTGTTTTTT.